This T cell receptor beta chain was recorded in a study of siplizumab effects on memory and regulatory T cells. Study-wide points: There was no confirmation of the suppressive function of proliferating Tregs from siplizumab cultures. Assignment of a naive or memory phenotype failed for roughly 80-96% of the proliferating CD4+ or CD8+ clones. Naive T cells appeared more varied than memory cells and looked like key alloresponse contributors. Sequences that were alloreactive and traceable to unstimulated CD4+ memory cells were significantly reduced by siplizumab.

TCRdb keeps only in-frame clones here, not all; method: immunoSEQ multiplex PCR. This table holds 75,000 to 95,000 clones, 90% found once. Trimming took 5 bases from V and 5 from J, leaving 13 bases between them. Germline V gives CDR1 GTSNPN, CDR2 SVGIG (reference sequence). The CDR3 runs to 13 residues. Comments on this clone: Its specificity is not known.

The sequencing input was CD4+ T cells sorted from blood. The rearrangement joins TRBV30 to TRBJ2-1; no definite D call. The receptor's source is a human donor in good health. CDR3 DNA sequence: TGTGCCTGGTCGCGCCTTCGTGACAATGAGCAGTTCTTC. This translates into CAWSRLRDNEQFF.